These 29 T cell receptor beta chains were sequenced from one sample in a study of neoadjuvant nivolumab and ipilimumab in lung cancer. Profiled with immunoSEQ multiplex PCR; TCRdb holds only in-frame clones, not every one. Of 30,000 to 45,000 clones detected, roughly nine tenths appear once; the ten largest clones hold about 3.6%. The material was peripheral blood, obtained before neoadjuvant nivolumab, alone or with ipilimumab. The receptors come from an adult with non-small cell lung cancer.

The gene calls are TRBV11-2 and TRBJ1-1; D perhaps matches TRBD1 (5 bases). Per the germline V gene, CDR1 is SGHAT and CDR2 is FQNNGV. V dropped 5 bases and J dropped 3 bases, with 16 bases sitting between them. This CDR3 contains 15 residues. The CDR3 DNA is TGTGCCAGCAGCGGAAGAGGGGACTTGGACACTGAAGCTTTCTTT. It encodes CASSGRGDLDTEAFF.

The CDR3 protein is CASSLYPGKFSNGYTF. Here the CDR3 DNA reads TGTGCCAGCAGTTTGTATCCGGGGAAATTTTCGAATGGCTACACCTTC. This chain connects TRBV27 to TRBJ1-2; the D is unclear. Trimming removed 3 bases at V and 6 bases at J, with 20 bases between. Germline CDR1 is MNHEY and CDR2 is SMNVEV (reference sequence). CDR3 length: 16 residues.

The chain uses TRBV28 and TRBJ2-5; D remains ambiguous. V lost 8 bases and J lost 7, with 14 bases in between. There are 12 residues in the CDR3. Germline values: CDR1 MDHEN, CDR2 SYDVKM. The CDR3 bases are TGTGCCAGCTCGGTGGTAGATAGGACCCAGTACTTC. This sequence encodes CASSVVDRTQYF.

Worth noting for this clone: The junction departs from germline at one end; a sequencing error may be responsible. The chain has TRBV11-2 and TRBJ1-1; D ambiguous. The length of the CDR3 is 16 residues. Looked up from germline, CDR1 is SGHAT and CDR2 is FQNNGV. The CDR3 sequence: CASSLEFGRMKTEAFF. DNA of the CDR3: TGTGCCAGCAGCTTAGAATTCGGCAGGATGAAAACTGAAGCTTTCTTT.

The chain uses TRBV7-7 and TRBJ2-1; D call uncertain. CDR1 is SSHAT and CDR2 is FNYEAQ in the germline V gene (reference sequence). The germline V and J ends were trimmed by 5 bases and 4 bases, with 15 bases remaining between them. The CDR3 is 15 amino acids. CDR3 region: CASSILRADYNEQFF. CDR3 sequence (DNA): TGTGCCAGCAGCATCCTTCGGGCAGATTACAATGAGCAGTTCTTC.

The rearrangement joins TRBV6-6 to TRBJ2-5; D might be TRBD1 (6 bases). The germline gives CDR1 MNHNY, CDR2 SVGAGI (reference sequence). The length of the CDR3 is 12 residues. The germline V and J ends were trimmed by 10 bases and 5 bases, with 14 bases remaining between them. The CDR3 region has the DNA TGTGCCACCTCAGGGGCCGGGGAGACCCAGTACTTC. Protein product: CATSGAGETQYF.

The chain is built from TRBV2 and TRBJ2-3, with 11 positions matching TRBD1. Germline CDR1 SNHLY, CDR2 FYNNEI. The CDR3 extends over 14 amino acids. V gave up 6 bases and J gave up 3 bases; unmatched junction bases: 2. The CDR3 sequence: CASRDRGQTDTQYF. The CDR3 bases are TGTGCCAGCAGGGACAGGGGGCAAACAGATACGCAGTATTTT.

This CDR3 reads CASSPTEIQETQYF. The DNA of the CDR3 is TGTGCCAGCTCACCGACAGAGATCCAAGAGACCCAGTACTTC. The V and J genes are TRBV18 and TRBJ2-5; tentative D call: TRBD1 (5 bases). CDR3 length: 14 residues. V was cut by 3 bases and J by 1 base, with 9 bases left in between. Germline V CDR1 and CDR2: KGHSH, LQKENI.

CDR3 DNA: TGTGCCAGCAGCTCTGACAGGGGCTACGAGCAGTACTTC. Residues: CASSSDRGYEQYF. V and J are TRBV7-7 and TRBJ2-7; 8 bases are shared with TRBD1. Losses at the gene ends were 4 bases for V and 3 bases for J; bases not matched to a gene: 2. CDR3 length: 13 amino acids. The germline V gene encodes CDR1 SSHAT and CDR2 FNYEAQ (reference sequence).

This rearrangement joins TRBV9 to TRBJ2-7; the D is unclear. Germline CDR1 and CDR2: SGDLS and YYNGEE. V was trimmed by 5 bases and J by 2 bases, leaving 17 bases between them. CDR3 length: 15 amino acids. The CDR3 loop reads CASSPSANVAYEQYF. Here the CDR3 DNA reads TGTGCCAGCAGTCCCTCGGCGAACGTAGCCTACGAGCAGTACTTC.

The V gene is TRBV7-9, the J gene TRBJ2-1; possible D gene TRBD1, 5 bases. The germline V gene encodes CDR1 SEHNR and CDR2 FQNEAQ (reference sequence). CDR3 length: 13 residues. The CDR3 DNA reads TGTGCATCAGGGCTGGTCGGATACTATGAGCAGTTCTTC. Amino acid sequence: CASGLVGYYEQFF.

This clone came up once. The chain combines TRBV4-2 with TRBJ1-2; D is possibly TRBD1 (6 bases). The germline V and J ends were trimmed by 1 base and 2 bases, with 14 bases remaining between them. Germline V gene data show CDR1 as LGHNA and CDR2 as YNFKEQ. This CDR3 comprises 16 residues. The CDR3 here is CASSQVSGGTNYGYTF. The CDR3 DNA reads as TGTGCCAGCAGCCAAGTTTCCGGGGGCACAAACTATGGCTACACCTTC.

The chain has TRBV7-2 and TRBJ2-2; 10 bases agree with TRBD2. Germline V gene data show CDR1 as SGHTA and CDR2 as FQGNSA. The CDR3 spans 17 residues. Losses at the gene ends were 1 base for V and 9 bases for J; bases not matched to a gene: 11. Written as DNA, the CDR3 is TGTGCCAGCAGCTTAGGTGCTAGCGGGAGCCAACCTTGGGAGCTGTTTTTT. Its translation: CASSLGASGSQPWELFF.

V gene TRBV7-2 combines with J gene TRBJ2-3; D is possibly TRBD2 (6 bases). V lost 5 bases to trimming and J lost 8 bases, with 17 bases between them. CDR1 SGHTA and CDR2 FQGNSA come from the germline V gene. This CDR3 has 14 residues. The CDR3 DNA reads as TGTGCCAGCAGCGCTTCCTTAGTGGGGGGTACGCAGTATTTT. It codes for CASSASLVGGTQYF.

This rearrangement joins TRBV9 to TRBJ2-3; D remains unclear. The CDR3 has 17 amino acids. V was cut by 2 bases and J by 3 bases, with 19 bases left in between. Germline loops: CDR1 SGDLS, CDR2 YYNGEE. CDR3 loop: CASSVGFVVPSTDTQYF. The DNA of the CDR3 is TGTGCCAGCAGCGTTGGGTTTGTGGTTCCCTCGACAGATACGCAGTATTTT.

The V call is TRBV5-8, the J call TRBJ1-4, with D possibly TRBD1 on 6 matching bases. Trimming took 0 bases from V and 7 from J, leaving 13 bases between them. CDR1 and CDR2 from the germline V gene are SGHTS and YDEGEE. CDR3 length: 15 amino acids. The CDR3 DNA sequence: TGTGCCAGCAGCTTGGCGCCAGGGGCAGGTGAAAAACTGTTTTTT. Its translation is CASSLAPGAGEKLFF. Full variable domain (outside the CDR3, taken from reference TRBV5-8 and TRBJ1-4): EAGVTQSPTHLIKTRGQQATLRCSPISGHTSVYWYQQALGLGLQFLLWYDEGEERNRGNFPPRFSGRQFPNYSSELNVNALELEDSALYLCASSLAPGAGEKLFFGSGTQLSVL.

The gene calls are TRBV6-5 and TRBJ1-1, with TRBD1 matching 8 bases. Germline trimming cut 6 bases from V and 4 bases from J; bases unmatched to any gene: 4. CDR3 length: 13 amino acids. From germline, CDR1 is MNHEY and CDR2 SVGAGI. For the CDR3, the DNA is TGTGCCAGCAGATTACAGGGGGGCACTGAAGCTTTCTTT. Its translation is CASRLQGGTEAFF.

This chain joins TRBV5-6 and TRBJ2-3; no clear D gene. Germline CDR1 reads SGHDT; CDR2 reads YYEEEE. The CDR3 is 14 amino acids. V was cut by 1 base and J by 4 bases, with 10 bases left in between. The CDR3 DNA is TGTGCCAGCAGCTTGCTCGAGTCCGCAGATACGCAGTATTTT. This codes for CASSLLESADTQYF. The variable domain in full, completed from reference TRBV5-6 and TRBJ2-3, reads DAGVTQSPTHLIKTRGQQVTLRCSPKSGHDTVSWYQQALGQGPQFIFQYYEEEERQRGNFPDRFSGHQFPNYSSELNVNALLLGDSALYLCASSLLESADTQYFGPGTRLTVL.

This clone was picked up one time. The rearrangement uses TRBV6-6 and TRBJ2-7, with TRBD2 identical over 7 bases. Germline CDR1 MNHNY, CDR2 SVGAGI (reference sequence). J lost 2 bases, V lost 8 bases, and 6 bases had no gene match. The CDR3 covers 13 residues. The CDR3 region is CASGGDLAYEQYF. CDR3 in DNA: TGTGCCAGCGGGGGGGACCTCGCCTACGAGCAGTACTTC.

The chain has TRBV11-2 and TRBJ1-2; a weak D match, TRBD1 (5 bases). The V end lost 1 base, the J end lost 3 bases, and 9 bases lay between the germline ends. This CDR3 comprises 14 residues. CDR1 and CDR2 (germline): SGHAT, FQNNGV. The CDR3 nucleotides are TGTGCCAGCAGCTTAGGACCGGGGGACTATGGCTACACCTTC. It codes for CASSLGPGDYGYTF. The whole variable domain, filled in from reference TRBV11-2 and TRBJ1-2, reads EAGVAQSPRYKIIEKRQSVAFWCNPISGHATLYWYQQILGQGPKLLIQFQNNGVVDDSQLPKDRFSAERLKGVDSTLKIQPAKLEDSAVYLCASSLGPGDYGYTFGSGTRLTVV.

The gene calls are TRBV27 and TRBJ2-1; D not certain. The CDR3 sequence is 12 residues long. Germline V gene lookup returns CDR1 MNHEY and CDR2 SMNVEV (reference sequence). V lost 3 bases to trimming and J lost 6 bases, with 6 bases between them. CDR3 DNA sequence: TGTGCCAGCAGTTTTGGCCGCAATGAGCAGTTCTTC. Its protein product is CASSFGRNEQFF.

The gene calls are TRBV5-1 and TRBJ2-6, with TRBD1 as a possible D gene (6 bases). V was clipped by 5 bases and J by 3 bases, with 9 bases between them. Germline-derived CDR1 and CDR2 are SGHRS and YFSETQ. The CDR3 runs to 14 residues. This CDR3 reads CASRQGVGANVLTF. CDR3 sequence (DNA): TGCGCCAGCAGACAGGGAGTTGGGGCCAACGTCCTGACTTTC.

The chain combines TRBV19 with TRBJ2-5; 10 bases agree with TRBD2. Germline CDR1 is LNHDA and CDR2 is SQIVND (reference sequence). V lost 3 bases to trimming and J lost 4 bases; unmatched junction nucleotides: 2. CDR3 length: 14 residues. The CDR3 loop reads CASSISSGRETQYF. CDR3 in DNA: TGTGCCAGTAGTATCTCTAGCGGGAGAGAGACCCAGTACTTC.

The rearrangement uses TRBV5-6 and TRBJ2-3; TRBD2 aligns across 8 bases. Germline CDR1 SGHDT, CDR2 YYEEEE. The CDR3 has 15 amino acids. The V and J ends lost 1 base and 0 bases, in that order; junction bases with no gene match: 1. The CDR3 DNA is TGTGCCAGCAGCTTGACTAGCGGTAGCACAGATACGCAGTATTTT. This encodes CASSLTSGSTDTQYF.

The V gene is TRBV7-2, the J gene TRBJ2-5, with D perhaps given as TRBD1 or TRBD2 (5 bases each). V gave up 5 bases and J gave up 5 bases, with 15 bases separating them. The CDR3 runs to 14 residues. Germline loops: CDR1 SGHTA, CDR2 FQGNSA. CDR3: CASSDGTVGETQYF. The CDR3 DNA reads as TGTGCCAGCAGCGATGGGACGGTGGGGGAGACCCAGTACTTC.

The CDR3 here is CASSVFSAYTDTQYF. Written as DNA, the CDR3 is TGTGCCAGCAGCGTATTTAGCGCATACACAGATACGCAGTATTTT. J is TRBJ2-3 and V is TRBV9, with D perhaps TRBD2 (5 bases). Germline loops: CDR1 SGDLS, CDR2 YYNGEE. The CDR3 runs to 15 residues. The V and J ends lost 1 base and 2 bases respectively, with 11 bases between them.

The chain has TRBV9 and TRBJ2-3; TRBD1 matches at 7 bases. Unmatched junction bases numbered 7, after V lost 4 bases and J lost 2 bases. Per germline, CDR1 SGDLS and CDR2 YYNGEE. The CDR3 spans 15 residues. The CDR3 DNA is TGTGCCAGCAGCCGACGGGACAGTCCCACAGATACGCAGTATTTT. It encodes CASSRRDSPTDTQYF.

V is TRBV7-2 and J is TRBJ2-7; D remains unclear. Between the trimmed V and J ends, which lost 0 bases and 2 bases, there was a span of 11 bases. Germline lookup yields CDR1 SGHTA and CDR2 FQGNSA. The CDR3 is made up of 15 amino acids. The CDR3: CASSLAVGSAYEQYF. CDR3 bases: TGTGCCAGCAGCTTAGCAGTGGGCTCGGCCTACGAGCAGTACTTC.

V gene TRBV28 combines with J gene TRBJ1-2; possibly TRBD1 for D (5 bases). The CDR3 covers 12 residues. The V end was cut by 10 bases, the J end by 4 bases, with 13 bases between. Germline CDR1 MDHEN, CDR2 SYDVKM. The CDR3 loop reads CATSGQGYGYTF. The CDR3 nucleotides are TGTGCCACCTCCGGGCAGGGCTATGGCTACACCTTC.